This T cell receptor beta chain stems from a study of T cell repertoires in ileal Crohn's disease. Specified time point: neoterminal ileum biopsy at postoperative endoscopy, about 6 months after surgery. The protocol was immunoSEQ multiplex PCR, while the TCRdb copy is restricted to in-frame clones and leaves out a portion. The sample consists of more than 60,000 clones, 85% to 90% of them appearing once. The receptor's source is an adult with Crohn's disease. Sequencing used ileal tissue.

DNA of the CDR3: TGTGCCAGCAGCGTAGCTAGCGGGGCATGGGAGACCCAGTACTTC. Its translation is CASSVASGAWETQYF. This chain links TRBV9 with TRBJ2-5, with 9 bases fitting TRBD2. Germline V CDR1 and CDR2: SGDLS, YYNGEE. This CDR3 is built from 15 residues. J was trimmed by 5 bases and V by 0 bases; bases with no gene match: 5.